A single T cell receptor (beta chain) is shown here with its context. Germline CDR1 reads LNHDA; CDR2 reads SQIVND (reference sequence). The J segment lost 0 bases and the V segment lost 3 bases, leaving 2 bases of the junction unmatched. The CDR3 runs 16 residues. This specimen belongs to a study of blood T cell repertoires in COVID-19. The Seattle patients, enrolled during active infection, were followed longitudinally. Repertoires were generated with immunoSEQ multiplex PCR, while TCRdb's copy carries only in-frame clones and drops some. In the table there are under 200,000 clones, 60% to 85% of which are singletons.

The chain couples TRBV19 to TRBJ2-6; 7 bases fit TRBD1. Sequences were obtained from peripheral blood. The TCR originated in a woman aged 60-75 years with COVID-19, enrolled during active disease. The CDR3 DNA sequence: TGTGCCAGTAGTATCTACAGGGGCTCTGGGGCCAACGTCCTGACTTTC. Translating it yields CASSIYRGSGANVLTF. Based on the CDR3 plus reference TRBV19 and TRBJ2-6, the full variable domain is DGGITQSPKYLFRKEGQNVTLSCEQNLNHDAMYWYRQDPGQGLRLIYYSQIVNDFQKGDIAEGYSVSREKKESFPLTVTSAQKNPTAFYLCASSIYRGSGANVLTFGAGSRLTVL.